This T cell receptor beta chain was recovered during a study of beta chain features in type 1 diabetes. Study-wide points: Sampled from patients, naive, central memory and Treg TCRB repertoires appeared more similar than those sampled from healthy donors. cDNA-based sequencing might over-represent cells highly expressing TCR.

CDR3 length: 15 residues. V dropped 5 bases and J dropped 1; count of bases not matched to a gene: 5. Germline CDR1 and CDR2: SGHNT and YENEEA. Of the isolated RNA, all was reverse transcribed, and so the sequenced material was expressed TCRB transcripts. Produced via immunoSEQ multiplex PCR; TCRdb's table is partial and in-frame only. The sample carries about 290,000 clones, about 8% recorded once. Comment on this clone: What it binds is not known.

Cells sorted by CD45RO/CCR7/CD25/CD127/CD95/CD27 comprised CD4+ naive, central memory, regulatory and stem cell-like memory cells. The V and J genes are TRBV11-3 and TRBJ2-3, with 8 bases matching TRBD1. The TCR was taken from a woman under 30 in good health. Sequencing input: central memory CD4+ T cells from blood. As DNA, the CDR3 is TGTGCCAGCAGCATCCAGGGACAGGGCACAGATACGCAGTATTTT. Amino acids: CASSIQGQGTDTQYF.